This T cell receptor beta chain was recorded in a study of Ad26.COV2.S vaccination and SARS-CoV-2 variants. Treatment of the sample: 15 to 20 received Ad26.COV2.S at low or high dose, single or two shots; about 5 received placebo; per-sample allocation not given. On day 63 after the first injection, vaccine and placebo recipients gave samples. Based in Boston, the donor was an adult of 18-55 years. The shot given was an Ad26 vector that makes Wuhan-strain SARS-CoV-2 spike. Generated by immunoSEQ multiplex PCR, the TCRdb table keeps only in-frame clones and is missing some. Here the sample spans hundreds of thousands of clones, roughly 90% being singletons. The sequencing here drew on peripheral blood, taken in a trial of Ad26.COV2.S vaccine versus placebo. This TCR derives from a person between 18 and 65 years old who received the Ad26.COV2.S COVID-19 vaccine or a placebo.

CDR3 residues: CASSIGTSGAETQYF. The CDR3 DNA sequence: TGTGCCAGTAGTATAGGGACTAGCGGTGCGGAGACCCAGTACTTC. V and J are TRBV19 and TRBJ2-5, with 10 bases matching TRBD2. The CDR3 runs 15 residues. Germline V gene data show CDR1 as LNHDA and CDR2 as SQIVND (reference sequence). Unmatched junction bases numbered 4, after V lost 1 base and J lost 5 bases.